The 2 T cell receptor beta chains in this list originate from one sample, sequenced in a study of cytomegalovirus exposure and HLA in healthy donors. The PCR used 60 Vbeta and 13 Jbeta primers. Clones were sequenced by immunoSEQ multiplex PCR, and TCRdb holds only the in-frame ones, with some missing. Here the sample spans some 110,000 clones, about three quarters being singletons. The sample comprised PBMCs. The receptors stem from a boy younger than 18 in good health and CMV-seronegative.

The V and J genes are TRBV4-3 and TRBJ1-4; TRBD1 might be the D (5 bases). With 0 bases removed from V and 10 bases from J, the gap between germline ends came to 18 bases. The CDR3 is 16 residues long. Germline V gene sequence: CDR1 LGHNA, CDR2 YSLEER. This chain's CDR3 is CASSQDNGGWGGKLFF. The DNA of the CDR3 is TGCGCCAGCAGCCAAGATAACGGGGGGTGGGGAGGAAAACTGTTTTTT.

This clone has just a few counts. The J gene is TRBJ1-1, the V gene TRBV9, with D perhaps matching TRBD1 (5 bases). In germline, CDR1 is SGDLS, CDR2 YYNGEE. The CDR3 length is 16 residues. With 0 bases removed from V and 1 base from J, the gap between germline ends came to 13 bases. The CDR3 sequence: CASSVASGHPNTEAFF. CDR3 DNA: TGTGCCAGCAGCGTAGCTTCTGGACATCCGAACACTGAAGCTTTCTTT.